The present T cell receptor beta chain was sequenced within a study of blood T cells in healthy people across ages. On this clonotype: Its specificity is unknown.

V shed 6 bases and J shed 4 bases, with 15 bases lying between them. Germline V lookup: CDR1 MNHNS, CDR2 SASEGT. The CDR3 extends over 14 amino acids. A J-beta primer mix and a sample-barcoded 5' primer were used in a second PCR of about 7 to 12 cycles. Template switching added a 12-random-nucleotide identifier to every cDNA molecule. MiXCR was run by TCRdb on the 5' RACE reads, yielding one entry per CDR3 protein. The sample yields some 860,000 distinct CDR3 sequences, approximately 53% seen once. Notes on the study in general: While age rose, TCR beta diversity per million T cells dropped in a roughly linear way.

Each donor had about 10 milliliters of peripheral blood drawn. This TCR came from a man in his forties in good health. The sample consisted of blood. This chain uses TRBV6-1 with TRBJ1-2; weak D call: TRBD1 (5 bases). Written as DNA, the CDR3 is TGTGCCAGCAGGGATTCACAGGACGGCTATGGCTACACCTTC. Its translation: CASRDSQDGYGYTF.